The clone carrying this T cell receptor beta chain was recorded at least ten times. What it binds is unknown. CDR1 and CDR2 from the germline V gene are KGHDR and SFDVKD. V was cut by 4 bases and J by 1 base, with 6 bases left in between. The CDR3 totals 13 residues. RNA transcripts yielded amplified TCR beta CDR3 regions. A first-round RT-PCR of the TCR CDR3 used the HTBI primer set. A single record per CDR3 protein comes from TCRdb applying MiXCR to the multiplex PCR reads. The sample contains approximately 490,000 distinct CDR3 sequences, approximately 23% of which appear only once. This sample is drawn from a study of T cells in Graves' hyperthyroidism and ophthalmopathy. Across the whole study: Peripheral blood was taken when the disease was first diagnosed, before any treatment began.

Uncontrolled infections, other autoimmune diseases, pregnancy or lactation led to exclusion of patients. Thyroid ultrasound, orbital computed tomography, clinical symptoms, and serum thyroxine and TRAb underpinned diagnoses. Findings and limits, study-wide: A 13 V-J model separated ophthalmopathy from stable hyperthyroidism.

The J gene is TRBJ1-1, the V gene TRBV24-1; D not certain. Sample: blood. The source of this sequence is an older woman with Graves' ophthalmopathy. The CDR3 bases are TGTGCCACCAGTGAATTCGGGAACACTGAAGCTTTCTTT. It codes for CATSEFGNTEAFF.